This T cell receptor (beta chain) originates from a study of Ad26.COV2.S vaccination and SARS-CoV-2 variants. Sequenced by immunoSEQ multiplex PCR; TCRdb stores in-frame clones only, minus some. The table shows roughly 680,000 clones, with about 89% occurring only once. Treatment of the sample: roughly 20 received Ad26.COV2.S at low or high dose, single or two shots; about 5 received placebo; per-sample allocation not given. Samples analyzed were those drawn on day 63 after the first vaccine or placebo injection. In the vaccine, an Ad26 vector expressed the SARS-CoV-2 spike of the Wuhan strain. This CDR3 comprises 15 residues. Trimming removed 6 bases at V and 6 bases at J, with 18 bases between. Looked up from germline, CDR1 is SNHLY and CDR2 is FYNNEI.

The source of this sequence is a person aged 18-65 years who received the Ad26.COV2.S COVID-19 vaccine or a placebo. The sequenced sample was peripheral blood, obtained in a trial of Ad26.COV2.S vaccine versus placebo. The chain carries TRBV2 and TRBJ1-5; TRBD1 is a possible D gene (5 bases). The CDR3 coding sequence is TGTGCCAGCAGACTCTCAGCTGGGGGAAGTCAGCCCCAGCATTTT. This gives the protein CASRLSAGGSQPQHF.